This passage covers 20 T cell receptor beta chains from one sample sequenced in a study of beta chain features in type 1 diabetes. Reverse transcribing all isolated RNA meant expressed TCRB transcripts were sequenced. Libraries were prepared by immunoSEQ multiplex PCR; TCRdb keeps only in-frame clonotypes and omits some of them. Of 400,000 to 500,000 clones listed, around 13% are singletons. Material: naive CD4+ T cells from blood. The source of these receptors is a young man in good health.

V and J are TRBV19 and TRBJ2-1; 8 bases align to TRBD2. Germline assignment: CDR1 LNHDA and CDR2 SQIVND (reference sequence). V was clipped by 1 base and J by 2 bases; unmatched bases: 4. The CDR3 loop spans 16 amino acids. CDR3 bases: TGTGCCAGTAGTATAGTAGCGGGACTGACCTACAATGAGCAGTTCTTC. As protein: CASSIVAGLTYNEQFF.

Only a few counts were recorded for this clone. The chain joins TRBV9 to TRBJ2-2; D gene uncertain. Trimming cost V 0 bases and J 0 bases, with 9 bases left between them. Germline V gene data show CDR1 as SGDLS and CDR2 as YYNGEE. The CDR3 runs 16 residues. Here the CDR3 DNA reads TGTGCCAGCAGCGTAGTTGTTAGTGCGAACACCGGGGAGCTGTTTTTT. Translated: CASSVVVSANTGELFF.

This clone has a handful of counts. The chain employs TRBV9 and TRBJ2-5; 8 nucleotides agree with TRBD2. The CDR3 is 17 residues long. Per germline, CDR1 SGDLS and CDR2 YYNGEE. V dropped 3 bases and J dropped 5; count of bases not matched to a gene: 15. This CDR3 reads CASSAQSWLAGRETQYF. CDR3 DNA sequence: TGTGCCAGCAGCGCCCAGAGTTGGCTAGCGGGCCGGGAGACCCAGTACTTC. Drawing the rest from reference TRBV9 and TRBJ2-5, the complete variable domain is DSGVTQTPKHLITATGQRVTLRCSPRSGDLSVYWYQQSLDQGLQFLIQYYNGEERAKGNILERFSAQQFPDLHSELNLSSLELGDSALYFCASSAQSWLAGRETQYFGPGTRLLVL.

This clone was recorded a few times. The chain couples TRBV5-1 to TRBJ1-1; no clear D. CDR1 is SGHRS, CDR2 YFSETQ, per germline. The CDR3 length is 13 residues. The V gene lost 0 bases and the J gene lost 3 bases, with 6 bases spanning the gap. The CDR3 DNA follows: TGCGCCAGCAGCTTGGGACTCGACACTGAAGCTTTCTTT. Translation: CASSLGLDTEAFF.

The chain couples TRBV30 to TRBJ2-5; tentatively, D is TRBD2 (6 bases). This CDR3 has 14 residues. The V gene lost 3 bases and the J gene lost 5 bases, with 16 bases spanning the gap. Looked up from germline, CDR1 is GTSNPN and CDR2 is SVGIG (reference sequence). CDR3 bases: TGTGCCTGGAGGTTAACGGGAGTGGGGGAGACCCAGTACTTC. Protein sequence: CAWRLTGVGETQYF.

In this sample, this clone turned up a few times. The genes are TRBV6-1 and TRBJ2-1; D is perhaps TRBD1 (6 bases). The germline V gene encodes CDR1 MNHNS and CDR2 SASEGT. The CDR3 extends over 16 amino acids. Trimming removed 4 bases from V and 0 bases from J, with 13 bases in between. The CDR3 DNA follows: TGTGCCAGCAGTGGGACAGTCCTTAGCTCCTACAATGAGCAGTTCTTC. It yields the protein CASSGTVLSSYNEQFF.

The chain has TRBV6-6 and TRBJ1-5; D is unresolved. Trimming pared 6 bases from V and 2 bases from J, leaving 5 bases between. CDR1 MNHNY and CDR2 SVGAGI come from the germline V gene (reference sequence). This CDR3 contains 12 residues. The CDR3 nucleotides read TGTGCCAGCAGGGAGGGCAATCAGCCCCAGCATTTT. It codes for CASREGNQPQHF.

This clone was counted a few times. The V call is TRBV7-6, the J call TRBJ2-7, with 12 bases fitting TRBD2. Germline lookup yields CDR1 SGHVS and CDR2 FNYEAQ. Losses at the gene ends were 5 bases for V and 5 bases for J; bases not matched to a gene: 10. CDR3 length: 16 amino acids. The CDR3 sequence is CASSRQLAGGGNEQYF. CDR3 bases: TGTGCCAGCAGCCGACAACTAGCGGGGGGCGGAAACGAGCAGTACTTC.

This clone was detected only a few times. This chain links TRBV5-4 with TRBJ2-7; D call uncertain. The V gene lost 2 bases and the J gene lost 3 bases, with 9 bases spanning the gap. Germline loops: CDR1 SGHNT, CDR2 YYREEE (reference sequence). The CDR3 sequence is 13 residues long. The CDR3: CASSLRRNYEQYF. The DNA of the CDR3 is TGTGCCAGCAGCTTACGCAGAAACTACGAGCAGTACTTC. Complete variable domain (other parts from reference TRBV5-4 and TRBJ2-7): ETGVTQSPTHLIKTRGQQVTLRCSSQSGHNTVSWYQQALGQGPQFIFQYYREEENGRGNFPPRFSGLQFPNYSSELNVNALELDDSALYLCASSLRRNYEQYFGPGTRLTVT.

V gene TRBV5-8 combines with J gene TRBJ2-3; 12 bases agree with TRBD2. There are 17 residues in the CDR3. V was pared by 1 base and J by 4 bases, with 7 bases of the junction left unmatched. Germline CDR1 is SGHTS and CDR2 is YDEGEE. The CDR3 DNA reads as TGTGCCAGCAGCTTGATACTAGCGGGAGGTTCTGCAGATACGCAGTATTTT. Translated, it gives CASSLILAGGSADTQYF.

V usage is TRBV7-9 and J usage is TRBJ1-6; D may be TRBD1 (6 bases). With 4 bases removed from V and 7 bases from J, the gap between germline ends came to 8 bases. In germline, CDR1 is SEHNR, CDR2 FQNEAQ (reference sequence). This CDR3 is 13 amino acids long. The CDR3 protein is CASSSDRNSPLHF. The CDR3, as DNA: TGTGCCAGCAGCTCGGACAGAAATTCACCCCTCCACTTT.

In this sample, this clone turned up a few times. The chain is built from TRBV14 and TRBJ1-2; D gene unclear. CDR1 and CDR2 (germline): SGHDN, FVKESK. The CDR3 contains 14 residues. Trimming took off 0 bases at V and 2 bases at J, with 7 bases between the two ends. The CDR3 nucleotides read TGTGCCAGCAGCCAAGATGAACTGAACTATGGCTACACCTTC. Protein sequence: CASSQDELNYGYTF. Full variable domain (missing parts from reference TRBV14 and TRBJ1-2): EAGVTQFPSHSVIEKGQTVTLRCDPISGHDNLYWYRRVMGKEIKFLLHFVKESKQDESGMPNNRFLAERTGGTYSTLKVQPAELEDSGVYFCASSQDELNYGYTFGSGTRLTVV.

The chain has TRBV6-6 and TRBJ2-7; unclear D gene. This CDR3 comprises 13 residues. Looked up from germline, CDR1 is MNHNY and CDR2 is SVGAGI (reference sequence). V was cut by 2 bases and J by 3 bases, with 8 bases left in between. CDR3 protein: CASSYDRSYEQYV. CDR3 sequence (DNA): TGTGCCAGCAGTTACGATCGCAGCTACGAGCAGTACGTC.

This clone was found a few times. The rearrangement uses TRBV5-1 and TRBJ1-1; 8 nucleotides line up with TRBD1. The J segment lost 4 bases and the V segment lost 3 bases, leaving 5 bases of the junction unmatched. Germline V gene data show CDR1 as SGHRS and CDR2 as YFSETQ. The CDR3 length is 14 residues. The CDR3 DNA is TGCGCCAGCAGCTCATTTACAGGGGGCACTGAAGCTTTCTTT. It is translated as CASSSFTGGTEAFF. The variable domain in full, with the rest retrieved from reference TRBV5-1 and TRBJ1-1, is KAGVTQTPRYLIKTRGQQVTLSCSPISGHRSVSWYQQTPGQGLQFLFEYFSETQRNKGNFPGRFSGRQFSNSRSEMNVSTLELGDSALYLCASSSFTGGTEAFFGQGTRLTVV.

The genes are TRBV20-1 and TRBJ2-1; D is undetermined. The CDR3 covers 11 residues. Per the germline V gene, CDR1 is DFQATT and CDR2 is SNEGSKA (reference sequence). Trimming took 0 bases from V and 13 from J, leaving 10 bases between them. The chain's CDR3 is CSAREEALQFF. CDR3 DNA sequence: TGCAGTGCTAGAGAAGAAGCGCTACAGTTCTTC.

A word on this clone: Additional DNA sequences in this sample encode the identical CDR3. The CDR3 sequence is CASRQGEGYTF. CDR3 sequence (DNA): TGTGCCAGCCGACAGGGGGAAGGCTACACCTTC. The V call is TRBV25-1, the J call TRBJ1-2, with 9 bases lining up with TRBD1. Losses at the gene ends were 8 bases for V and 8 bases for J; bases not matched to a gene: 3. The CDR3 sequence is 11 residues long. From germline, CDR1 is MGHDK and CDR2 SYGVNS.

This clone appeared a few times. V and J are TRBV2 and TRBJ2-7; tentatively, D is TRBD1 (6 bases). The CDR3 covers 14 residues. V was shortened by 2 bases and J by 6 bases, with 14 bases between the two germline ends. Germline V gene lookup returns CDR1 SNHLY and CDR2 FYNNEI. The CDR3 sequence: CASSEISWGREQYV. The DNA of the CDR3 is TGTGCCAGCAGTGAAATCTCGTGGGGGCGCGAGCAGTACGTC.

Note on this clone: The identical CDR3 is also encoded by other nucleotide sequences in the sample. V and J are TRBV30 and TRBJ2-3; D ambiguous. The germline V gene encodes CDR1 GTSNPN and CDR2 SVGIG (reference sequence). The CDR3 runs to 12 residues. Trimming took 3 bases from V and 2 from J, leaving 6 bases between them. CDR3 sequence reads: CAWSPNTDTQYF. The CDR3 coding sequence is TGTGCCTGGAGCCCGAACACAGATACGCAGTATTTT.

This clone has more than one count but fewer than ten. The CDR3 sequence: CASSLDSRTEAFF. CDR3 DNA sequence: TGCGCCAGCAGCTTGGATTCTCGGACTGAAGCTTTCTTT. The chain is built from TRBV5-1 and TRBJ1-1, with D unresolved. CDR3 length equals 13 residues. The germline V gene encodes CDR1 SGHRS and CDR2 YFSETQ. Trimming removed 0 bases from V and 5 bases from J, with 8 bases in between.

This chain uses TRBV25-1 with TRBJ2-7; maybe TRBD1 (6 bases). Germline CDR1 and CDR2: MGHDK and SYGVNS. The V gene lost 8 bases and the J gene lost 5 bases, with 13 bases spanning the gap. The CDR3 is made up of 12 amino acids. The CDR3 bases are TGTGCCAGCGCTGGTAAGGGGGACGAGCAGTACGTC. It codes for CASAGKGDEQYV.